The entry below describes one T cell receptor beta chain. The study recruited people aged roughly 18 to 100 years across approximately 24 US areas. Categorization into cohorts depended on clinical history that participants reported. This entry belongs to a study of blood T cell repertoires in COVID-19. Germline assignment: CDR1 SGHDN and CDR2 FVKESK. This CDR3 contains 13 residues. V lost 3 bases and J 9 bases, leaving 9 bases between the germline ends. Authors' analysis steps: Reference gene primer amplification gave nucleated cell count estimates. Using immunoSEQ multiplex PCR, the repertoire was profiled, and TCRdb retains in-frame clones only, with some absent. The V and J calls and clone size are taken from that table; D and trimming were inferred from the DNA. Of over 250,000 clones listed, roughly 87% were seen once; the top ten hold about 1%.

The clonotype comes from a woman in her twenties or thirties who had recovered from COVID-19. Sequenced sample: PBMCs or T cells enriched from blood (not recorded which). The genes are TRBV14 and TRBJ1-6; no clear D. CDR3 in DNA: TGTGCCAGCAGCCATCAGAACCTTTCACCCCTCCACTTT. Its translation: CASSHQNLSPLHF.